Below, 22 T cell receptor beta chains from the same sample are listed, as sequenced in a study of T-cell reconstitution after alpha-beta-depleted transplantation in children. The authors prepared the TCRbeta library with unique molecular identifiers. TCRdb independently ran MiXCR on the PCR reads; one entry per CDR3 protein. The sample records fewer than 700,000 distinct CDR3 sequences, more than 20% being singletons. The source was PBMCs, mostly from graft donor cells, collected 360 days after TCRalphabeta/CD19-depleted stem cell transplant. These receptors came from a boy under two years old who had a stem cell transplant for acute myeloid leukemia, so the T cells may come from the graft donor.

This clonotype has ten or more counts. The chain uses TRBV29-1 and TRBJ1-1; 9 bases agree with TRBD1. The CDR3 loop spans 12 amino acids. Unmatched junction bases numbered 4, after V lost 0 bases and J lost 11 bases. From germline, CDR1 is SQVTM and CDR2 ANQGSEA. The DNA of the CDR3 is TGCAGCGTTGAAGATGGGACAGGGTGTGCTTTCTTT. Amino acid sequence: CSVEDGTGCAFF. The full variable domain, rest sourced from reference TRBV29-1 and TRBJ1-1, is SAVISQKPSRDICQRGTSLTIQCQVDSQVTMMFWYRQQPGQSLTLIATANQGSEATYESGFVIDKFPISRPNLTFSTLTVSNMSPEDSSIYLCSVEDGTGCAFFGQGTRLTVV.

This clonotype appeared a few times. The V gene is TRBV7-3, the J gene TRBJ2-3, with a possible D match to TRBD1 (5 bases). The CDR3 is made up of 16 amino acids. Germline V gene lookup returns CDR1 SGHTA and CDR2 FQGTGA. Trimming took off 2 bases at V and 2 bases at J, with 14 bases between the two ends. The CDR3 spells CASSLGRQGLTDTQYF. For the CDR3, the DNA is TGTGCCAGCAGCTTAGGACGTCAGGGTCTCACAGATACGCAGTATTTT.

This clonotype showed up just a few times. The CDR3 DNA is TGTGCCAGCACCACCTCTGATGAGCAGTTCTTC. This translates into CASTTSDEQFF. This chain links TRBV6-1 with TRBJ2-1; unclear D gene. Deletions cut 7 bases from V and 8 bases from J, with 9 bases between. The length of the CDR3 is 11 residues. From germline, CDR1 is MNHNS and CDR2 SASEGT.

This clonotype was seen repeatedly, ten times or more. This CDR3 is CASSPQGALGEKLFF. The CDR3 region has the DNA TGCGCCAGCAGTCCTCAGGGGGCTTTGGGAGAAAAACTGTTTTTT. The chain is built from TRBV5-1 and TRBJ1-4; 8 positions agree with TRBD1. The CDR3 consists of 15 residues. CDR1 and CDR2 from the germline V gene are SGHRS and YFSETQ. The trim removed 5 bases at V and 8 bases at J, leaving 11 bases unmatched.

This clonotype was observed a handful of times. CDR3 sequence: CSASRAGPLSYF. The CDR3 nucleotides read TGCAGTGCTAGTCGGGCGGGACCCCTTTCGTATTTT. This sequence joins TRBV20-1 and TRBJ2-3; tentative D call: TRBD2 (6 bases). The germline V gene has CDR1 DFQATT and CDR2 SNEGSKA (reference sequence). Trimming removed 3 bases from V and 14 bases from J, with 18 bases in between. The CDR3 sequence is 12 residues long.

This clonotype was seen a few times. This rearrangement joins TRBV7-2 to TRBJ2-3, with D tentatively TRBD2 (6 bases). From germline, CDR1 is SGHTA and CDR2 FQGNSA. The CDR3 consists of 16 residues. With 6 bases removed from V and 0 bases from J, the gap between germline ends came to 16 bases. The CDR3 here is CASRTEAGLSTDTQYF. The CDR3 DNA sequence: TGTGCCAGCAGAACCGAAGCGGGTCTCAGCACAGATACGCAGTATTTT.

V is TRBV20-1 and J is TRBJ2-3, with 9 positions matching TRBD2. This CDR3 is built from 17 residues. CDR1 DFQATT and CDR2 SNEGSKA come from the germline V gene (reference sequence). Trimming took 3 bases from V and 7 from J; bases not matched to a gene: 17. The DNA of the CDR3 is TGCAGTGCTAGTCCCCTTCCCTTAGCGGGGGAGGAACATACGCAGTATTTT. Translated: CSASPLPLAGEEHTQYF.

This clonotype was counted at least ten times. This chain uses TRBV6-5 with TRBJ2-4; 7 nucleotides match TRBD2. Trimming at V came to 5 bases and at J to 1 base, leaving 11 bases not matched to a gene. Looked up from germline, CDR1 is MNHEY and CDR2 is SVGAGI. The CDR3 covers 17 residues. The CDR3, as DNA: TGTGCCAGCAGTCCAGGGAGGGGCGTTGGGGCCAAAAACATTCAGTACTTC. Translation: CASSPGRGVGAKNIQYF.

The sample holds a few counts of this clonotype. This chain links TRBV15 with TRBJ2-1; perhaps TRBD2 as D (5 bases). Germline V lookup: CDR1 LNHNV, CDR2 YYDKDF (reference sequence). This CDR3 has 15 residues. Trimming left V 0 bases short and J 8 bases short, with 14 bases between. The CDR3 protein is CATSRDRRGIDEQFF. CDR3 in DNA: TGTGCCACCAGCAGAGACCGGCGAGGGATCGATGAGCAGTTCTTC.

The J gene is TRBJ1-2, the V gene TRBV20-1, with D possibly matching TRBD1 (6 bases). In germline, CDR1 is DFQATT, CDR2 SNEGSKA (reference sequence). There are 18 residues in the CDR3. Deletions cut 3 bases from V and 4 bases from J, with 27 bases between. CDR3 nucleotides: TGCAGTGCTAGGGATGGCCCGGCAGGGACAACAAACCTCTATGGCTACACCTTC. Amino acid sequence: CSARDGPAGTTNLYGYTF.

This clonotype was observed a few times. As DNA, the CDR3 is TGCAGTGCTGGGGGGGGACAGGGGGCCAAAAACATTCAGTACTTC. Protein: CSAGGGQGAKNIQYF. The chain combines TRBV20-1 with TRBJ2-4; 10 bases align to TRBD1. V trimming: 5 bases; J trimming: 1 base; junction bases outside the gene matches: 5. CDR1 DFQATT and CDR2 SNEGSKA come from the germline V gene (reference sequence). The CDR3 is made up of 15 amino acids.

This clonotype was seen many times. The chain recombines TRBV20-1 with TRBJ2-7, with a tentative D call TRBD1 (5 bases). CDR3 length: 11 residues. Trimming stripped 6 bases from V and 4 bases from J, with 10 bases between. CDR1 and CDR2 (germline): DFQATT, SNEGSKA (reference sequence). The CDR3 sequence: CSAYDRYEQYF. CDR3 DNA: TGCAGTGCCTATGACAGATACGAGCAGTACTTC.

This clonotype was seen a handful of times. The chain combines TRBV15 with TRBJ2-3; 9 nucleotides match TRBD2. Germline values: CDR1 LNHNV, CDR2 YYDKDF (reference sequence). The CDR3 extends over 15 amino acids. V shed 3 bases, J shed 6 bases, and the junction held 7 bases outside the gene matches. CDR3 in amino acids: CATSSAGGAWDTQYF. The DNA of the CDR3 is TGTGCCACCAGCAGTGCGGGGGGGGCCTGGGATACGCAGTATTTT. The entire variable domain, with the rest obtained from reference TRBV15 and TRBJ2-3, is as follows: DAMVIQNPRYQVTQFGKPVTLSCSQTLNHNVMYWYQQKSSQAPKLLFHYYDKDFNNEADTPDNFQSRRPNTSFCFLDIRSPGLGDTAMYLCATSSAGGAWDTQYFGPGTRLTVL.

This clonotype has just a few counts. The chain joins TRBV12-3 or TRBV12-4 to TRBJ1-1; D gene uncertain. V lost 3 bases and J 4 bases, leaving 9 bases between the germline ends. This CDR3 region has 13 residues. DNA for the CDR3: TGTGCCAGCAGTTTCCGAAGATGCACTGAAGCTTTCTTT. Its translation is CASSFRRCTEAFF.

This chain joins TRBV20-1 and TRBJ2-2; D possibly corresponds to TRBD1 (6 bases). Trimming pared 0 bases from V and 5 bases from J, leaving 10 bases between. CDR3 length: 14 amino acids. CDR1 is DFQATT, CDR2 SNEGSKA, per germline (reference sequence). The CDR3 is CSAREIQGTGELFF. For the CDR3, the DNA is TGCAGTGCTAGAGAGATCCAGGGGACCGGGGAGCTGTTTTTT.

The sample holds many counts of this clonotype. The CDR3 is CASSYSGVVAGELFF. The CDR3 nucleotides read TGTGCCAGCAGTTACTCGGGGGTTGTTGCCGGGGAGCTGTTTTTT. The chain has TRBV6-5 and TRBJ2-2; D may match TRBD1 or TRBD2 (5 bases each). Germline V gene sequence: CDR1 MNHEY, CDR2 SVGAGI. With 0 bases removed from V and 6 bases from J, the gap between germline ends came to 11 bases. The CDR3 sequence is 15 residues long.

This clonotype was counted between two and nine times. The rearrangement joins TRBV20-1 to TRBJ2-7; D unclear. From germline, CDR1 is DFQATT and CDR2 SNEGSKA (reference sequence). This CDR3 is 12 amino acids long. V shed 4 bases and J shed 3 bases, with 10 bases lying between them. The CDR3 region has the DNA TGCAGTGCTACCGATTCCCTCTACGAGCAGTACGTC. It specifies CSATDSLYEQYV.

This sequence joins TRBV12-3 or TRBV12-4 and TRBJ1-1; no clear D. V was cut by 1 base and J by 3 bases, with 6 bases left in between. This CDR3 has 13 residues. The CDR3 DNA is TGTGCCAGCAGTTTAGACACTCACACTGAAGCTTTCTTT. Translation: CASSLDTHTEAFF.

This chain links TRBV18 with TRBJ2-7; 9 bases agree with TRBD1. This CDR3 spans 15 amino acids. The germline gives CDR1 KGHSH, CDR2 LQKENI. Trimming at V came to 5 bases and at J to 1 base, leaving 6 bases not matched to a gene. The CDR3 sequence: CASSKQGASSYEQYF. The CDR3 nucleotides read TGTGCCAGCTCAAAACAGGGGGCATCTTCCTACGAGCAGTACTTC.

This clonotype was observed many times. The rearrangement links TRBV20-1 to TRBJ1-1; D not resolved. This CDR3 is 13 amino acids long. Trimming took off 0 bases at V and 4 bases at J, with 9 bases between the two ends. Germline V gives CDR1 DFQATT, CDR2 SNEGSKA (reference sequence). The DNA for the CDR3 is TGCAGTGCTAGAGATCCCGGGGTCACTGAAGCTTTCTTT. Translated: CSARDPGVTEAFF.

The chain carries TRBV11-2 and TRBJ2-1, with D possibly matching TRBD1 (5 bases). Trimming stripped 2 bases from V and 8 bases from J, with 10 bases between. The CDR3 runs 13 residues. Per germline, CDR1 SGHAT and CDR2 FQNNGV. The CDR3 spells CASSLFPRDEQFF. The CDR3 nucleotides are TGTGCCAGCAGCTTATTCCCCAGGGATGAGCAGTTCTTC.

This clonotype has ten or more counts. V and J are TRBV20-1 and TRBJ2-5, with TRBD1 matching over 9 bases. After removal of 7 bases from V and 5 bases from J, the junction contained 11 bases not matched to a gene. CDR3 size: 14 residues. CDR1 is DFQATT, CDR2 SNEGSKA, per germline (reference sequence). This chain's CDR3 is CSVIPGTGRETQYF. CDR3 bases: TGCAGTGTGATTCCAGGGACAGGGAGGGAGACCCAGTACTTC.